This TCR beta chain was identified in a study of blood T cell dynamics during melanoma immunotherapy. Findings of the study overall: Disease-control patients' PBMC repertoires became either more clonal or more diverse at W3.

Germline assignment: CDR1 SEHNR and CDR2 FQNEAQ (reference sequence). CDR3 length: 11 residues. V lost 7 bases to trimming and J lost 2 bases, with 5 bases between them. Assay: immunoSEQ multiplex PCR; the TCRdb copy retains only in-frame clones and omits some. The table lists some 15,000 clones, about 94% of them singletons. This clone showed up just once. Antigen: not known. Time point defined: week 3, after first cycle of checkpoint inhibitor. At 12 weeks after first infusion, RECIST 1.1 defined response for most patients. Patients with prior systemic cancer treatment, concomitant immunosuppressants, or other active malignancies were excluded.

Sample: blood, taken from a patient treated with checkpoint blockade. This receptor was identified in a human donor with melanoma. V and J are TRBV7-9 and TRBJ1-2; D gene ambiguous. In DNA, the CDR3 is TGTGCCAGCACAGCCAACTATGGCTACACCTTC. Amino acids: CASTANYGYTF.